The clone carrying this T cell receptor beta chain was seen at least ten times. Its matching antigen is unknown. For TCRbeta, the library was prepared with unique molecular identifiers. MiXCR was run by TCRdb on the PCR reads, yielding one entry per CDR3 protein. The table includes 25,000 to 30,000 distinct CDR3 sequences, 6.3% detected once. This specimen belongs to a study of T-cell reconstitution after alpha-beta-depleted transplantation in children. The germline V gene has CDR1 SGHVS and CDR2 FNYEAQ. Trimming pared 6 bases from V and 4 bases from J, leaving 10 bases between. The CDR3 consists of 13 residues. General study results and limits: One year post-transplant, T-cell counts and diversity were largely derived from T cells produced anew. Surviving thymic progenitors and recipient T cells were the source of high TCRbeta diversity at day 60 in some patients. Where alpha-beta T cells came from about two months after transplant was reportedly several hundred expanded graft clones.

The receptor comes from a male patient under 18 who had a stem cell transplant for acute myeloid leukemia, so the T cells may come from the graft donor. Sequenced here: PBMCs, mostly from graft donor cells, sampled 180 days after TCRalphabeta/CD19-depleted stem cell transplant. The chain is built from TRBV7-6 and TRBJ2-1; tentative D call: TRBD1 (5 bases). The CDR3 DNA sequence: TGTGCCAGCAGGCAAGGGGCATACAATGAGCAGTTCTTC. Amino acid sequence: CASRQGAYNEQFF.